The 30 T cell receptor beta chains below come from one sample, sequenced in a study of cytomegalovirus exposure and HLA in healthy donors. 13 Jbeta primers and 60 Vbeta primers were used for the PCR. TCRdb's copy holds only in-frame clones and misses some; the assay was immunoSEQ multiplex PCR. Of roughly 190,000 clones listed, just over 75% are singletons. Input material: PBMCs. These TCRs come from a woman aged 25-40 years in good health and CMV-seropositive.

The CDR3: CASSIRQGGTEAFF. The CDR3, as DNA: TGTGCCAGTAGTATACGCCAGGGAGGAACCGAAGCTTTCTTT. V is TRBV19 and J is TRBJ1-1; the D gene is possibly TRBD1 (5 bases). Germline loops: CDR1 LNHDA, CDR2 SQIVND (reference sequence). This CDR3 is built from 14 residues. V dropped 2 bases and J dropped 8 bases, with 15 bases sitting between them.

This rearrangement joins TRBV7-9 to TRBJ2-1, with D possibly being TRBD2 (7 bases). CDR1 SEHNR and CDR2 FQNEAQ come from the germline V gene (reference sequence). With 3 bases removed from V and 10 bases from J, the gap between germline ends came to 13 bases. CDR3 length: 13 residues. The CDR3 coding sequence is TGTGCCAGCAGCTTGGGGGGGCCCAACGAGCAGTTCTTC. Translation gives CASSLGGPNEQFF.

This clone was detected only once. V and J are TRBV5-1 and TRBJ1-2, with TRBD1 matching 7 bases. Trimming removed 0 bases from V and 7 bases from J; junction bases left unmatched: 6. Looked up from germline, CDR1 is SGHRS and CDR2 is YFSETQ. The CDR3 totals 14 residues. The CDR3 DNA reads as TGCGCCAGCAGCTTGGCCGCTACAGGGGTTGGCTACACCTTC. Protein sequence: CASSLAATGVGYTF.

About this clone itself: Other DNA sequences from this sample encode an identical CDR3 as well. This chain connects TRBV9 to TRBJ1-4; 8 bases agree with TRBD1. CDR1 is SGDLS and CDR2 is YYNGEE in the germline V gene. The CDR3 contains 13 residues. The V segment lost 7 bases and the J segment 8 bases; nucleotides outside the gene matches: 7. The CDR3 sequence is CASGQGAGEKLFF. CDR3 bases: TGTGCCAGCGGTCAGGGGGCGGGGGAAAAACTGTTTTTT.

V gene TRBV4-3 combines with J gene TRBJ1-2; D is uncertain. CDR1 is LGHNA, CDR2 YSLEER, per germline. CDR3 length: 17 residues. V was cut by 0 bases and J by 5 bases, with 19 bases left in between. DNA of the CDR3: TGCGCCAGCAGCCAAGATTCAGGATACGAAGTCGCATATGGCTACACCTTC. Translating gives CASSQDSGYEVAYGYTF.

CDR3 residues: CASSAGTTSEAFF. CDR3 DNA: TGTGCCAGCAGCGCAGGGACAACCTCTGAAGCTTTCTTT. This chain connects TRBV9 to TRBJ1-1; maybe TRBD1 (6 bases). This CDR3 is built from 13 residues. Germline V CDR1 and CDR2: SGDLS, YYNGEE. The ends were cut back, 3 bases at V and 6 bases at J, with 12 bases in the middle.

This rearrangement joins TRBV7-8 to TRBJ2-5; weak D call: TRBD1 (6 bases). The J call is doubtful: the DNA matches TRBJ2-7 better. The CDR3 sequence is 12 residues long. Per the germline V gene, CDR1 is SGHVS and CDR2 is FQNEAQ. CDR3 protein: CASSLSGDEQYF. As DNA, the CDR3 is TGTGCCAGCAGCTTATCAGGGGACGAGCAGTACTTC.

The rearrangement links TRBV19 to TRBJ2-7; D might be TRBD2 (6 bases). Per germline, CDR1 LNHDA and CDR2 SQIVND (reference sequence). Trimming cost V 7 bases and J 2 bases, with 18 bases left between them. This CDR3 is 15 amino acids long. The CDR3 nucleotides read TGTGCCAGTACCATCAATGGGGGGTCAACCTACGAGCAGTACTTC. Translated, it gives CASTINGGSTYEQYF.

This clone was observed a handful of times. CDR3 sequence: CASSSGRGYGNTIYF. In nucleotides, the CDR3 is TGTGCCAGCAGCTCCGGCAGGGGTTATGGAAACACCATATATTTT. The J gene is TRBJ1-3, the V gene TRBV7-9; a weak D match, TRBD1 (6 bases). The CDR3 covers 15 residues. Per germline, CDR1 SEHNR and CDR2 FQNEAQ (reference sequence). V was shortened by 4 bases and J by 3 bases, with 13 bases between the two germline ends.

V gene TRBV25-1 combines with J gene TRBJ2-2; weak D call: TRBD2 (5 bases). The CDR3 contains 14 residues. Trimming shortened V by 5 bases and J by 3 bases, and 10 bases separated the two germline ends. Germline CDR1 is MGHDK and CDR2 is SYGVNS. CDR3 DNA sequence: TGTGCCAGCAGTCGGGATTACCACACCGGGGAGCTGTTTTTT. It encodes CASSRDYHTGELFF. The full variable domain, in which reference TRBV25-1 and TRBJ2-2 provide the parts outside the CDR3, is EADIYQTPRYLVIGTGKKITLECSQTMGHDKMYWYQQDPGMELHLIHYSYGVNSTEKGDLSSESTVSRIRTEHFPLTLESARPSHTSQYLCASSRDYHTGELFFGEGSRLTVL.

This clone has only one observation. The CDR3 region is CASSKIAGGPIFEQYF. DNA for the CDR3: TGTGCCAGTAGTAAAATAGCGGGAGGGCCGATCTTCGAGCAGTACTTC. The rearrangement uses TRBV19 and TRBJ2-7; 11 positions match TRBD2. The CDR3 runs 16 residues. The V and J ends lost 4 bases and 6 bases, in that order; junction bases with no gene match: 11. Germline V gene data show CDR1 as LNHDA and CDR2 as SQIVND (reference sequence). Full variable domain (missing parts from reference TRBV19 and TRBJ2-7): DGGITQSPKYLFRKEGQNVTLSCEQNLNHDAMYWYRQDPGQGLRLIYYSQIVNDFQKGDIAEGYSVSREKKESFPLTVTSAQKNPTAFYLCASSKIAGGPIFEQYFGPGTRLTVT.

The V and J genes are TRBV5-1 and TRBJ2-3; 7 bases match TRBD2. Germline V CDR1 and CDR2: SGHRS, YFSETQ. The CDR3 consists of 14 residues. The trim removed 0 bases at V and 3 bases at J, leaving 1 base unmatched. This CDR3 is CASSLARGTDTQYF. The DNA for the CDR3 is TGCGCCAGCAGCTTGGCGCGGGGGACAGATACGCAGTATTTT.

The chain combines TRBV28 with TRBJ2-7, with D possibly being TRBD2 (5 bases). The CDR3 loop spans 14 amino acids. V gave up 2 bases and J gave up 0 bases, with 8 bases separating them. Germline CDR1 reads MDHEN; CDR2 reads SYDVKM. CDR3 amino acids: CASSLVGNSYEQYF. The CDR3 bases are TGTGCCAGCAGTTTAGTCGGGAACTCCTACGAGCAGTACTTC.

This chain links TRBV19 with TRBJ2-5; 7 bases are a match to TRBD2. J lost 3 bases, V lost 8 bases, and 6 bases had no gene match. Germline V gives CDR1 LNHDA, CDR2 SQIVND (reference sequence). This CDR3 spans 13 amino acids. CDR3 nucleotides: TGTGCCAGTGGGAGGGACTTGGAAGAGACCCAGTACTTC. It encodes CASGRDLEETQYF.

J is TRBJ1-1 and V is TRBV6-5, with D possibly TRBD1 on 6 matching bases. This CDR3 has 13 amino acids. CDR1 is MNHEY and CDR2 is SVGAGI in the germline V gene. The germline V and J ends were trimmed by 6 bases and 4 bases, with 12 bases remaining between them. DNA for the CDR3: TGTGCCAGCAGCATGGACAGTTTCACTGAAGCTTTCTTT. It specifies CASSMDSFTEAFF.

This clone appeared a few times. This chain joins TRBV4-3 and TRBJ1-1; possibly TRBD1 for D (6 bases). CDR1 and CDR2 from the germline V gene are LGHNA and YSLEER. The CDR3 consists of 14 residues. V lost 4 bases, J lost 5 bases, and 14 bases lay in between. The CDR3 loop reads CASSPQQGGTEAFF. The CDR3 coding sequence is TGCGCCAGCAGCCCCCAACAGGGTGGGACTGAAGCTTTCTTT.

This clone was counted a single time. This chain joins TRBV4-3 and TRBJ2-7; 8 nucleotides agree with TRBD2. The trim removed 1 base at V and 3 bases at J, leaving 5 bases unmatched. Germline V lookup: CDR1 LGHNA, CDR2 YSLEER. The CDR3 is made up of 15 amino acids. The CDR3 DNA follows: TGCGCCAGCAGCCAAGTAGCGGGGTCAAACTACGAGCAGTACTTC. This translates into CASSQVAGSNYEQYF.

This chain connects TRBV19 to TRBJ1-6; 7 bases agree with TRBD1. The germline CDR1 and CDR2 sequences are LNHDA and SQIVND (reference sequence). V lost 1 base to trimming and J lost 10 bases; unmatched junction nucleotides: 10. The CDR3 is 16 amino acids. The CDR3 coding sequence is TGTGCCAGTAGTATAGTCGGGACAGACCTTGGGTCACCCCTCCACTTT. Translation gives CASSIVGTDLGSPLHF.

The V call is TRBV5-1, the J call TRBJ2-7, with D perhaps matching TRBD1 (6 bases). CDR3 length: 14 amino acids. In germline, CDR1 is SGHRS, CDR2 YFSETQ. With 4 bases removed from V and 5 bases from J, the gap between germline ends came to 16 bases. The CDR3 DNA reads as TGCGCCAGCAGCATCAGGGGTCCCCCTAACGAGCAGTACTTC. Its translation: CASSIRGPPNEQYF.

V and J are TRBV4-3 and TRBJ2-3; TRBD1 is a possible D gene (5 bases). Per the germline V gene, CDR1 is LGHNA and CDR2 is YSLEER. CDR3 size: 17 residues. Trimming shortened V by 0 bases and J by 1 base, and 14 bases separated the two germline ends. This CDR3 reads CASSQDSIGVGTDTQYF. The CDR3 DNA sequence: TGCGCCAGCAGCCAAGATTCAATAGGGGTGGGCACAGATACGCAGTATTTT.

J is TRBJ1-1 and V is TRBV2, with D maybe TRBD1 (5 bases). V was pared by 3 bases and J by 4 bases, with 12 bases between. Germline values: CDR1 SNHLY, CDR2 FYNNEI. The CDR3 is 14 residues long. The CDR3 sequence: CASSDRRVATEAFF. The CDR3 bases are TGTGCCAGCAGTGACCGCAGGGTCGCCACTGAAGCTTTCTTT. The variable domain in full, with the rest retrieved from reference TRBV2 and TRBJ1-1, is EPEVTQTPSHQVTQMGQEVILRCVPISNHLYFYWYRQILGQKVEFLVSFYNNEISEKSEIFDDQFSVERPDGSNFTLKIRSTKLEDSAMYFCASSDRRVATEAFFGQGTRLTVV.

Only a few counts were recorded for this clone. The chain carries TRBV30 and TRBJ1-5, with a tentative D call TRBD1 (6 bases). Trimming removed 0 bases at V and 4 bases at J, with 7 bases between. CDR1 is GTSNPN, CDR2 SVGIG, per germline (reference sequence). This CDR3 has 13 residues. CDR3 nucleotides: TGTGCCTGGAGTGTAGGGGGAAATCAGCCCCAGCATTTT. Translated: CAWSVGGNQPQHF.

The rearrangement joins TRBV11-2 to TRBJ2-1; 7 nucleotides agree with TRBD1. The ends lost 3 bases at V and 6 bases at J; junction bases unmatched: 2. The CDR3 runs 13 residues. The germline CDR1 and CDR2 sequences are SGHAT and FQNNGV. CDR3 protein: CASSLPGGNEQFF. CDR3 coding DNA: TGTGCCAGCAGCTTGCCAGGGGGCAATGAGCAGTTCTTC.

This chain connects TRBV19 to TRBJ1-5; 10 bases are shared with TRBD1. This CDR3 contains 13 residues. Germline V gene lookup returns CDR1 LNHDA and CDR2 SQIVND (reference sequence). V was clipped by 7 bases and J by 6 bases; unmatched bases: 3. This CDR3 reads CASIGTGVQPQHF. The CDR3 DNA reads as TGTGCCAGTATAGGGACAGGGGTTCAGCCCCAGCATTTT.

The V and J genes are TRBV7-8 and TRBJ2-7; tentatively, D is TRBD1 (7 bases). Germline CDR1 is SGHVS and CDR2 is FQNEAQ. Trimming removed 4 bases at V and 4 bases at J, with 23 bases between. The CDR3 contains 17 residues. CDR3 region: CASSSTRGATGFYEQYF. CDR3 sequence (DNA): TGTGCCAGCAGCTCCACACGCGGGGCGACAGGGTTTTACGAGCAGTACTTC.

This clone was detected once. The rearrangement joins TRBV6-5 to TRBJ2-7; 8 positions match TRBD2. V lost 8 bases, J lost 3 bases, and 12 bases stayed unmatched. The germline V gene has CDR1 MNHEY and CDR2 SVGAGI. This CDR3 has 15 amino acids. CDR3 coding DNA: TGTGCCAGCTCTCCTGGGGCGGGAGGACTCTACGAGCAGTACTTC. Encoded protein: CASSPGAGGLYEQYF.

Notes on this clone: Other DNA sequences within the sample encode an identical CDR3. The CDR3 reads CASSIRGQNTEAFF. As DNA, the CDR3 is TGTGCCAGTAGTATCAGGGGACAGAACACTGAAGCTTTCTTT. The chain carries TRBV19 and TRBJ1-1; TRBD1 might be the D (6 bases). CDR3 length equals 14 residues. Germline V gene sequence: CDR1 LNHDA, CDR2 SQIVND (reference sequence). V lost 3 bases, J lost 1 base, and 9 bases lay in between.

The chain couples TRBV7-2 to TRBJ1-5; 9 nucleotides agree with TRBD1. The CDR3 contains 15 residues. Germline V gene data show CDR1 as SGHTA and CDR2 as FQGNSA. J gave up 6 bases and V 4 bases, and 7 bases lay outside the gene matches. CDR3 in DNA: TGTGCCAGCAGCTGGACAGGGGAAGGGACTCAGCCCCAGCATTTT. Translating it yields CASSWTGEGTQPQHF.

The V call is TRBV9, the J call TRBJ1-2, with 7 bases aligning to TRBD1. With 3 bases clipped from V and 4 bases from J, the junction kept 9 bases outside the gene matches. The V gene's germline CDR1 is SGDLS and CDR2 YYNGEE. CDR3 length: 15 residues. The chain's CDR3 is CASSALQGVGYGYTF. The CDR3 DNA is TGTGCCAGCAGCGCCCTTCAGGGGGTTGGCTATGGCTACACCTTC.

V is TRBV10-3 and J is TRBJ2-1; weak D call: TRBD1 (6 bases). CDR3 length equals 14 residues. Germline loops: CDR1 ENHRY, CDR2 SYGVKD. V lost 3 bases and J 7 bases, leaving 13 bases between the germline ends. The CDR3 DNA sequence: TGTGCCATCAGTGACTTTGACAGGAATAATGAGCAGTTCTTC. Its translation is CAISDFDRNNEQFF.